Listed below are T cell receptor beta chains from one sample, sequenced in a study of Tregs in tolerant kidney transplant recipients. Profiling relied on immunoSEQ multiplex PCR, and the TCRdb table lists in-frame clones only, not all of them. The table records under 100,000 clones, around nine tenths of them present only once. Sequencing used CD8+ T cells from blood. These receptors all stem from a human donor in good health. Each CDR3 is given with its conserved first and last residue. Each record gives: clone size, J gene, D gene, V gene, CDR3 DNA, CDR3 protein. The D gene is left open where the match is weak. Clone size is stated in some rows and not others, as once, few, many or a class when expanded.

size: few; J: TRBJ2-1; D: TRBD2; V: TRBV6-4; DNA: TGTGCCAGCAGTGAAGGGGGACTAGCGGGAGTAAGTGAGCAGTTCTTC; CDR3: CASSEGGLAGVSEQFF
size: NA; J: TRBJ2-2; D: TRBD1; V: TRBV5-1; DNA: TGCGCCAGCAGCTTGGTCAGGGGGCGAGGGGAGCTGTTTTTT; CDR3: CASSLVRGRGELFF
size: NA; J: TRBJ2-1; D: NA; V: TRBV5-8; DNA: NA; CDR3: CATFLWTNEQFF
size: NA; J: TRBJ1-4; D: TRBD1; V: TRBV15; DNA: TGTGCCACCAGCAGAGGGACAGGGGATAATGAAAAACTGTTTTTT; CDR3: CATSRGTGDNEKLFF
size: NA; J: TRBJ2-4; D: NA; V: TRBV27; DNA: TGTGCCAGCAGTTTAGGGACGAAGGCCAAAAACATTCAGTACTTC; CDR3: CASSLGTKAKNIQYF
size: NA; J: TRBJ1-6; D: NA; V: TRBV4-2; DNA: TGTGCCAGCAGCCAAGTCCGGCTGACCGATTCACCCCTCCACTTT; CDR3: CASSQVRLTDSPLHF
size: NA; J: TRBJ2-5; D: NA; V: TRBV6-5; DNA: TGTGCCAGCAGTTATGGGGGTTGGGAGACCCAGTACTTC; CDR3: CASSYGGWETQYF
size: few; J: TRBJ1-4; D: NA; V: TRBV14; DNA: TGTGCCAGCAGCCCCGGGTTGGAGTACACTAATGAAAAACTGTTTTTT; CDR3: CASSPGLEYTNEKLFF
size: NA; J: TRBJ1-1; D: TRBD1; V: TRBV30; DNA: TGTGCCTGGAGTGGCCTCACAGGGGTAACTGAAGCTTTCTTT; CDR3: CAWSGLTGVTEAFF
size: NA; J: TRBJ2-2; D: NA; V: TRBV5-6; DNA: TGTGCCAGCAGCTTTGGCGGGGAGCTGTTTTTT; CDR3: CASSFGGELFF
size: NA; J: TRBJ2-7; D: NA; V: TRBV2; DNA: TGTGCCAGCAGTGCCACTTACGTACTACAGCGGGGACACTACGAGCAGTACTTC; CDR3: CASSATYVLQRGHYEQYF
size: NA; J: TRBJ1-5; D: NA; V: TRBV19; DNA: TGTGCCAGTAGTATGGGGGAGATTAATCAGCCCCAGCATTTT; CDR3: CASSMGEINQPQHF
size: NA; J: TRBJ2-3; D: NA; V: TRBV6-1; DNA: TGTGCCAGCAGTGAAGCCGGATTTTCAGATACGCAGTATTTT; CDR3: CASSEAGFSDTQYF
size: NA; J: TRBJ2-1; D: NA; V: TRBV5-5; DNA: TGTGCCAGCAGCTTGGCGGGGTACGAGCAGTTCTTC; CDR3: CASSLAGYEQFF
size: NA; J: TRBJ2-7; D: NA; V: TRBV11-3; DNA: TGTGCCAGCAGCGCCTCGGGACCGTCCTACGAGCAGTACTTC; CDR3: CASSASGPSYEQYF
size: NA; J: TRBJ2-7; D: TRBD1; V: TRBV13; DNA: TGTGCCAGTACACAGGGGGTTCGTTACGAGCAGTACTTC; CDR3: CASTQGVRYEQYF
size: NA; J: TRBJ2-7; D: NA; V: TRBV14; DNA: TGTGCCAGCAGCCTATCGCCCGGAGTATCCTACGAGCAGTACTTC; CDR3: CASSLSPGVSYEQYF
size: NA; J: TRBJ1-4; D: NA; V: TRBV5-4; DNA: TGTGCCAGCAGCCCGACGACCCAATGGGGTGAAAAACTGTTTTTT; CDR3: CASSPTTQWGEKLFF
size: once; J: TRBJ2-6; D: NA; V: TRBV5-4; DNA: TGTGCCAGCAGCCACTCGGTGCCTCTCGGGGGATCAGGGGCCAACGTCCTGACTTTC; CDR3: CASSHSVPLGGSGANVLTF
size: NA; J: TRBJ1-2; D: NA; V: TRBV28; DNA: TGTGCCAGCAGCTTCAGGACTAACTATGGCTACACCTTC; CDR3: CASSFRTNYGYTF
size: NA; J: TRBJ2-2; D: TRBD2; V: TRBV6-4; DNA: TGTGCCAGCAGTGACAGCGGGAGGGCCACCGGGGAGCTGTTTTTT; CDR3: CASSDSGRATGELFF
size: NA; J: TRBJ2-3; D: NA; V: TRBV6-5; DNA: TGTGCCAGCAGTTCCAGCGGCACAGATACGCAGTATTTT; CDR3: CASSSSGTDTQYF
size: NA; J: TRBJ2-7; D: TRBD1; V: TRBV9; DNA: TGTGCCAGCAGCGTAGCTGGGACAGGGCTCCACGAGCAGTACTTC; CDR3: CASSVAGTGLHEQYF
size: NA; J: TRBJ2-3; D: NA; V: TRBV27; DNA: TGTGCCAGCAGTTTGTTGGGGGACAGTAGGGACTCCGATACGCAGTATTTT; CDR3: CASSLLGDSRDSDTQYF
size: NA; J: TRBJ1-2; D: TRBD1; V: TRBV20-1; DNA: TGCAGTGGCACGACAGGGAATGGCTACACCTTC; CDR3: CSGTTGNGYTF
size: once; J: TRBJ2-1; D: TRBD2; V: TRBV5-8; DNA: TGTGCCAGCAGCTTGGCTTCTAGCGGGAGAGGTTGGTCCTACAATGAGCAGTTCTTC; CDR3: CASSLASSGRGWSYNEQFF
size: NA; J: TRBJ1-1; D: NA; V: TRBV6-5; DNA: TGTGCCAGCAGTCTAACAGCCATGAACACTGAAGCTTTCTTT; CDR3: CASSLTAMNTEAFF
size: NA; J: TRBJ2-1; D: NA; V: TRBV6-5; DNA: TGTGCCAGCAGTCACCGTGACAGGTCCCATGAGCAGTTCTTC; CDR3: CASSHRDRSHEQFF
size: NA; J: TRBJ2-1; D: TRBD2; V: TRBV27; DNA: TGTGCCAGCAGTTTCAGAGCGGGGTCCTACAATGAGCAGTTCTTC; CDR3: CASSFRAGSYNEQFF
size: NA; J: TRBJ2-1; D: TRBD2; V: TRBV7-9; DNA: TGTGCCAGCAGTGGGACTAGCGGGGGCAATGAGCAGTTCTTC; CDR3: CASSGTSGGNEQFF
size: once; J: TRBJ2-1; D: NA; V: TRBV9; DNA: TGTGCCAGCAGCGTAGATGGGGGCCCCTACAATGAGCAGTTCTTC; CDR3: CASSVDGGPYNEQFF
size: NA; J: TRBJ2-2; D: NA; V: TRBV11-2; DNA: TGTGCCAGCAGCTCCCTCGCGGATAACACCGGGGAGCTGTTTTTT; CDR3: CASSSLADNTGELFF
size: NA; J: TRBJ2-1; D: NA; V: TRBV5-4; DNA: TGTGCCAGCAGTGAGAGGGGGGGTCCAATCCTCAATGAGCAGTTCTTC; CDR3: CASSERGGPILNEQFF
size: NA; J: TRBJ2-7; D: NA; V: TRBV14; DNA: TGTGCCAGCAGCAGCTCTTTGGACGAGCAGTACTTC; CDR3: CASSSSLDEQYF
size: NA; J: TRBJ2-3; D: NA; V: TRBV7-8; DNA: TGTGCCAGCAGCTCTGCGGAGACAGATACGCAGTATTTT; CDR3: CASSSAETDTQYF
size: once; J: TRBJ2-1; D: TRBD2; V: TRBV9; DNA: TGTGCCAGCCGCAGCGTGGCGGGACTAGCGGGAGGGGAAACCTACAATGAGCAGTTCTTC; CDR3: CASRSVAGLAGGETYNEQFF
size: NA; J: TRBJ2-6; D: TRBD1; V: TRBV6-4; DNA: TGTGCCAGCAGTGACTATCATCGGGACAGGGACTCTGGGGCCAACGTCCTGACTTTC; CDR3: CASSDYHRDRDSGANVLTF
size: NA; J: TRBJ2-7; D: TRBD2; V: TRBV11-2; DNA: TGTGCCAGCAGCTTAGAAAGCGGGGGGGCGAGGTCTGAGCAGTACTTC; CDR3: CASSLESGGARSEQYF
size: NA; J: TRBJ2-7; D: TRBD1; V: TRBV29-1; DNA: TGCAGCGTCCTACTGGACAGGGCCTACGAGCAGTACTTC; CDR3: CSVLLDRAYEQYF
size: NA; J: TRBJ1-3; D: NA; V: TRBV7-2; DNA: TGTGCCAGCAGCTTAAGGACAGCCCTAGTCCTGAACACCATATATTTT; CDR3: CASSLRTALVLNTIYF
size: NA; J: TRBJ2-5; D: TRBD2; V: TRBV18; DNA: TGTGCCAGCTCACCAGCCGCTAGCGGGAGAGAGACCCAGTACTTC; CDR3: CASSPAASGRETQYF
size: NA; J: TRBJ2-1; D: TRBD2; V: TRBV15; DNA: TGTGCCACCAGCAGATGGACTAGCGGGAGGGAACACGGGCAGTTCTTC; CDR3: CATSRWTSGREHGQFF
size: NA; J: TRBJ2-1; D: TRBD2; V: TRBV6-1; DNA: TGTGCCAGCAGTCACGTAGCGGGAGAGGGAAATGAGCAGTTCTTC; CDR3: CASSHVAGEGNEQFF
size: NA; J: TRBJ2-7; D: NA; V: TRBV25-1; DNA: TGTGCCAGCGGGGCAGTTTTGGGCTACGAGCAGTACTTC; CDR3: CASGAVLGYEQYF
size: NA; J: TRBJ2-1; D: NA; V: TRBV5-4; DNA: TGTGCCAGCAGGACATCCCCAACCGGGAATGAGCAGTTCTTC; CDR3: CASRTSPTGNEQFF